This record looks at one TCR beta chain sequence and its context. Profiling relied on immunoSEQ multiplex PCR, and the TCRdb table lists in-frame clones only, not all of them. The sample includes 90,000 to 100,000 clones, 78% of them seen just once. These data originate in a study of PD-1 blockade in classical Hodgkin lymphoma. The time point is: cycle 4 day 1 (C4D1), after 6 weeks of nivolumab. After autologous stem cell transplantation all patients relapsed, and prior brentuximab vedotin exposure differed between cohorts. The germline CDR1 and CDR2 sequences are KGHSH and LQKENI. The CDR3 runs 19 residues. The V and J ends lost 2 bases and 7 bases respectively, with 27 bases between them.

The clonotype was recovered from a human donor with classical Hodgkin lymphoma. The sequences come from peripheral blood mononuclear cells (PBMCs), collected before the fourth cycle of nivolumab. The chain links TRBV18 to TRBJ1-5; possibly TRBD1 for D (6 bases). CDR3 sequence: CASSPWGHPGLGLWQPQHF. The CDR3 nucleotides read TGTGCCAGCTCACCATGGGGACATCCGGGTTTGGGCTTATGGCAGCCCCAGCATTTT.